This T cell receptor beta chain is from a study of cytomegalovirus exposure and HLA in healthy donors. This CDR3 spans 15 amino acids. CDR1 and CDR2 (germline): GTSNPN, SVGIG (reference sequence). The germline V and J ends were trimmed by 2 bases and 0 bases, with 10 bases remaining between them. Study-level findings and limits: In a later analysis, several top co-occurrence clusters appeared linked to parvovirus B19, influenza, CMV and Epstein-Barr virus. Cytomegalovirus association was assigned to 150 to 200 TCR beta chains.

To note about this clone: What it binds is not known.

The PCR employed 60 Vbeta primers together with 13 Jbeta primers. Assay: immunoSEQ multiplex PCR; the TCRdb copy retains only in-frame clones and omits some. The sample carries roughly 200,000 clones, 10% to 15% recorded once. J is TRBJ1-4 and V is TRBV30; D gene ambiguous. The sequenced sample consisted of PBMCs. The TCR was taken from a man between 50 and 59 years old in good health and CMV-seropositive. CDR3 coding DNA: TGTGCCTGGAGTATCGGACTGGCAACTAATGAAAAACTGTTTTTT. Its protein product is CAWSIGLATNEKLFF.